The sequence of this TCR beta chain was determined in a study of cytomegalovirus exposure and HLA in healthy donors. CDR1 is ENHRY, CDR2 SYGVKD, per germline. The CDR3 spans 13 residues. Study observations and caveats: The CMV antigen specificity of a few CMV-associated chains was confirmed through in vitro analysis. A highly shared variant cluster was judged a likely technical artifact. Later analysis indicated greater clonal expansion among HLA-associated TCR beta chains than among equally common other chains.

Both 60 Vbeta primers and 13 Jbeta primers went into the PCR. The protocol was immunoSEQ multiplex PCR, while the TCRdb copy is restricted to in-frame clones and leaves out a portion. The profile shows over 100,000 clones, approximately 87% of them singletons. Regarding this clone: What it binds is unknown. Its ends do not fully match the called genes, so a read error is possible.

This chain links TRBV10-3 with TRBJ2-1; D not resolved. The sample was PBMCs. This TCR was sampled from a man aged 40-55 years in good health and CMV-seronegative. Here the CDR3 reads CAISESNNNEQFF. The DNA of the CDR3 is TGTGCCATCAGTGAGTCGAACAACAACGAGCAGTTCTTC.